The present T cell receptor (beta chain) was sequenced within a study of blood T cell repertoires in COVID-19. Original methodology: Cell counts per sample came from amplifying reference gene primers. Here immunoSEQ multiplex PCR was the method, and the copy in TCRdb shows in-frame clones only, minus some. The DNA was the basis for D and trimming; V, J and clone size are from that table. The sample has roughly 200,000 clones; roughly 86% are singletons. Trimming at V came to 5 bases and at J to 1 base, leaving 2 bases not matched to a gene. The CDR3 has 15 residues. Germline loops: CDR1 LGHDT, CDR2 YNNKEL (reference sequence). Participant ages covered about 18 to 100 years across 24 US areas.

The sequenced material came from PBMCs or T cells enriched from blood (not recorded which). This TCR was recovered from a man between 18 and 35 years old with acute COVID-19. This chain links TRBV3-1 (or the pseudogene TRBV3-2) with TRBJ2-7, with 13 bases aligning to TRBD2. In DNA form, the CDR3 reads TGTGCCAGCAGCAGGGGACTAGCGGGGTCCTACGAGCAGTACTTC. This gives the protein CASSRGLAGSYEQYF.